This T cell receptor beta chain was sequenced for a study of Graves' ophthalmopathy and Graves' hyperthyroidism (dated by TCRdb to 2017 to 2018). Study-wide context: A patient counted as having stable hyperthyroidism if there was no progression to ophthalmopathy within 18 months of follow-up. Following sample collection, hyperthyroidism patients were given methimazole at a starting dose of 30 mg daily, and ophthalmopathy patients were given high-dose intravenous methylprednisolone. T-cell repertoires of thyroid tissue and blood were compared in over five hyperthyroidism patients. To explore V-J signatures that distinguish ophthalmopathy from hyperthyroidism, a discovery set of more than 90 patients was enrolled, made up of 43 with ophthalmopathy and 57 with stable hyperthyroidism. The study used TCR beta repertoire signatures to distinguish Graves' ophthalmopathy from Graves' hyperthyroidism and to predict progression to ophthalmopathy. An independent validation cohort was composed of some 18 hyperthyroidism patients and around 15 patients who later progressed from hyperthyroidism to ophthalmopathy. In total, around 140 blood samples were TCR-sequenced: roughly 45 ophthalmopathy, over 70 hyperthyroidism and approximately 17 hyperthyroidism-to-ophthalmopathy patients.

Hyperthyroidism patients were newly diagnosed, were aged 18 to 65 years, and had a disease duration under 2 months. Anyone with other autoimmune diseases, uncontrolled infections, pregnancy or lactation was excluded from the study. Diagnosis was based on clinical symptoms, serum thyroxine, TRAb, thyroid ultrasound and orbital computed tomography. Total RNA was extracted using Trizol reagent, and RNA quality was checked on an Agilent 2100 Bioanalyzer. Details on this clonotype: The antigen it recognizes is unknown. No much larger clone is present one base from it, and per-base qualities are unavailable.

Study-level results and caveats: Among expanded thyroid clonotypes with frequency above 0.001, most also showed up in blood, which suggests that blood repertoires may reflect the thyroid immune response. In cross-validation, the 13-signature model distinguished ophthalmopathy from stable hyperthyroidism with nearly 90% sensitivity and about 81% specificity, while in the test set the corresponding values were approximately 80% and 75%. In validation, the model predicted ophthalmopathy progression with about 64% sensitivity and roughly 78% specificity; some 13 predicted patients were CT-confirmed with GO in a median of approximately 6.5 months. Sample size was not predetermined statistically, and investigators were not blinded to group allocation.

For repertoire sequencing, TCR beta CDR3 regions were amplified from RNA transcripts. HTBI primers and the Qiagen OneStep RT-PCR kit were used in a first-round RT-PCR, which was followed by a second-round multiplex PCR, size selection and purification. Libraries were sequenced on an Illumina HiSeq2000 using paired-end 100 bp reads. In the paper's pipeline: SOAPnuke was used to process the reads, throwing out any read that had adapters, had uncalled bases, had a mean Phred below 15, or lacked an exact constant-primer or identifier match. High-quality paired reads were merged with COPE v1.2.5. Unique nucleotide sequences were defined as clonotypes and aligned to IMGT TRB V, D and J references using MiTCR v1.1. Analysis was restricted to V-J combinations with a frequency above 0.0001, which covered 99.2% of repertoires. For each V-J combination, a TCR clonal expansion and chaos score was defined as F50 clonal expansion divided by the chaos observed in the TCRdist matrix. Welch's t-statistics and random forest were used to reduce the features to 10 to 15 V-J combinations, which were then used as input to a naive Bayes classifier. The similarity between thyroid and blood repertoires was quantified using the Morisita-Horn index. TCRdb trimmed public reads at Q25 via fastp, called clones via MiXCR and kept in-frame beta chains. Under each unique CDR3 protein, matching rows form one entry showing the most common genes and DNA. TCRdb's processing, not the authors' own work, is the source of the V and J calls. The sample table shows about 600,000 distinct CDR3 sequences, and approximately 37% are seen once. The ten largest clones represent about 4% of the sample.

CDR1 and CDR2 are read off the germline V gene (reference sequence) as SEHNR and FQNEAQ. From cysteine to phenylalanine, the CDR3 is 16 amino acids long. This entry keeps only the CDR3 DNA: 48 bases, framed from base 1. The chain couples TRBV7-9 to TRBJ2-5; TRBD1 lines up with 7 middle nucleotides. Matching the DNA end better, TRBJ2-1 makes the J call doubtful. The sequence derives from an adult man with Graves' hyperthyroidism. Sequenced: peripheral blood or thyroid tissue (not recorded which). The DNA reads TGTGCCAGCAGCCCACCTACAGGGGCTGGCTACAATGAGCAGTTCTTC. It codes for CASSPPTGAGYNEQFF.